Below, one TCR beta chain is given with its context. Its target antigen remains unknown. No quality values exist for individual bases; no much larger clone is one base distant. CDR1 and CDR2 (LGHNA, YNFKEQ) derive from the germline V gene. Trimming takes 3 bases off V and 0 bases off J; junction bases not matched to a gene: 4. Including cysteine and phenylalanine, the CDR3 has 15 amino acids. Only CDR3 DNA is held: 45 bases, read in frame from base 1. The data were obtained in a study of OX40 agonist ivuxolimab in advanced cancers. With respect to the entire study: Ivuxolimab was a fully human IgG2 agonistic monoclonal antibody targeting the costimulatory receptor OX40 (CD134). Intravenous ivuxolimab was administered to patients every 2 weeks at six dose levels: 0.01, 0.1, 0.3, 1.5, 3 and 10 mg/kg. Of the approximately 54 patients in dose escalation, about 20 had hepatocellular carcinoma, some 15 had melanoma, 9 had renal cell carcinoma and 9 had head and neck cancer. In the dose-escalation cohort, roughly 82% of patients were male, and the mean age was 60 years with a range of about 23 to 79. Prior anti-PD-1, anti-PD-L1 or anti-CTLA-4 therapy was permitted, and 30% to 50% of dose-escalation patients had received checkpoint inhibitors. Partial responses occurred in three dose-escalation patients: two with cutaneous melanoma and one with hepatocellular carcinoma. Peripheral TCRbeta sequencing was intended to test whether TCR sequence diversity was altered and clonal T-cell expansion was caused by ivuxolimab. The paper reports the monotherapy dose-escalation portion (N = 52 patients) of the phase I ivuxolimab trial.

Patients with a history of autoimmune disease or receiving systemic immunosuppression were excluded from the trial. Peripheral blood for TCR sequencing was collected from all dose cohorts at baseline, on cycle 4 day 1, and on cycle 7 day 1. The samples were taken from a phase I, first-in-human, multicenter, open-label dose-escalation trial of ivuxolimab. Adults with locally advanced or metastatic head and neck squamous cell, hepatocellular, melanoma or renal cell carcinoma were enrolled in the trial. Before TCR sequencing, CD4+ and CD8+ T cells were separately sorted from peripheral blood. What the authors observed across the whole study: Low levels of normalized T-cell clonal expansion were also shown by some nonresponding patients. At doses from 0.1 to 3.0 mg/kg, clonal expansion was seen in both CD4+ and CD8+ blood T cells between baseline and week 6. In the 0.1-3.0 mg/kg groups, partial responders were among the patients with the lowest normalized peripheral clonal expansion, particularly in CD8+ T cells. Which antigens the clonally expanded peripheral T cells were specific for was not determined. On average, CD8+ T cells showed more expanded clones than CD4+ T cells after ivuxolimab.

To sequence the TCRbeta CDR3 region, genomic DNA was isolated from the sorted cells. The immunoSEQ Assay was used to sequence the TCRbeta CDR3 regions. Entries here come from immuneACCESS through TCRdb and include only in-frame sequences with V and J called. Some clones fail to appear in such tables; in the studies checked, an unresolved V gene covers under half of the shortfall, and the cause of the remainder is unknown. Recorded for this sample are around 70,000 clones; roughly 85% of them occurred a single time. Approximately 3.8% of the sample rests with the top ten. The clonotype comes from an adult with an advanced solid tumor such as melanoma, head and neck, liver or kidney cancer. The sample in question was CD4+ or CD8+ T cells sorted from blood, obtained in a trial of the OX40 agonist ivuxolimab. The rearranged segments are TRBV4-2 and TRBJ1-1; 7 junctional bases match TRBD1. The DNA is TGTGCCAGCAGCCAGGGTGGGACAGTGAACACTGAAGCTTTCTTT. This gives the protein CASSQGGTVNTEAFF.